This T cell receptor (beta chain) appears in the sequencing data of a study of blood T cell repertoires in COVID-19. Clones were read by immunoSEQ multiplex PCR, and TCRdb kept only the in-frame ones, dropping some. The profile covers 270,000 or so clones, with around 85% appearing a single time and less than 15% taken by the ten largest. V was clipped by 3 bases and J by 4 bases; unmatched bases: 5. The germline V gene encodes CDR1 LNHDA and CDR2 SQIVND (reference sequence). The CDR3 has 14 amino acids. V usage is TRBV19 and J usage is TRBJ1-2; 7 bases line up with TRBD1. Sequencing was carried out using peripheral blood. This TCR came from a woman under 40 with COVID-19, enrolled during active disease. The CDR3 here is CASSMTGLTYGYTF. As DNA, the CDR3 is TGTGCCAGTAGTATGACAGGGTTGACCTATGGCTACACCTTC.